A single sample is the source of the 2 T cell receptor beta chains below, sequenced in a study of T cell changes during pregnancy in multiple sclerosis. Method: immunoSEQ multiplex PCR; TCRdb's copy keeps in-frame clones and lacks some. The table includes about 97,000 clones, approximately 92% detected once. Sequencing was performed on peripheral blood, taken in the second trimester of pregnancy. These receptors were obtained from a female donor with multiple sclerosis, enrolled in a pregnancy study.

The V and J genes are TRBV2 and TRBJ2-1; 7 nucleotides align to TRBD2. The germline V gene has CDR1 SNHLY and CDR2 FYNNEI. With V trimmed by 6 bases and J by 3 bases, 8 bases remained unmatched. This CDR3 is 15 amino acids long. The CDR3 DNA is TGTGCCAGCAGACTCCTAGCGGCGGACTACAATGAGCAGTTCTTC. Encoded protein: CASRLLAADYNEQFF.

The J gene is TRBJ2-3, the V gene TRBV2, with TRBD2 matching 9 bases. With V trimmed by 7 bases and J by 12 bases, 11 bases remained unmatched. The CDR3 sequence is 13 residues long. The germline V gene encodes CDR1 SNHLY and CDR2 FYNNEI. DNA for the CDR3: TGTGCCAGCACCGTGCTCGGACTAGCGCTTCAGTATTTT. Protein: CASTVLGLALQYF.